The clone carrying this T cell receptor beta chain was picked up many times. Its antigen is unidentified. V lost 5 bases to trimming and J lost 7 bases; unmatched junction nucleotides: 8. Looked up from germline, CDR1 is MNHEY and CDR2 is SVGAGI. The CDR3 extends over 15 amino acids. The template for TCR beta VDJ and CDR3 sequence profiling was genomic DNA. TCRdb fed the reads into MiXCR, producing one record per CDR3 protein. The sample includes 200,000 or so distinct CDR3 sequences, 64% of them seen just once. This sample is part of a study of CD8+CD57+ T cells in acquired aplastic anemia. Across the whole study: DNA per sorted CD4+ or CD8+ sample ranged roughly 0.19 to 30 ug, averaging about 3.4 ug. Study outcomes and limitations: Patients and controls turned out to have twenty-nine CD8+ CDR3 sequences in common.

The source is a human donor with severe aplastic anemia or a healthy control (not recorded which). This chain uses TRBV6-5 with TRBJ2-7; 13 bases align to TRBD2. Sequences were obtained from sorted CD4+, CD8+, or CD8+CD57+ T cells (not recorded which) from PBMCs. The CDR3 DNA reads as TGTGCCAGCAGTACCAACGGACTAGCGGGGGATGAGCAGTACTTC. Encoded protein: CASSTNGLAGDEQYF.